This TCR beta chain was recorded in a study of T cell repertoires in cytomegalovirus infection (dated by TCRdb to the late 2010s). For context, the study as a whole: Donor HLA type was relevant to the analysis, because carriage of CMV infection together with the matching HLA type was indicated by public TCR beta signatures.

Inclusive of the bounding cysteine and phenylalanine, the CDR3 is 12 residues long. The CDR3 DNA has 36 bases and is translated from base 1. V gives up 6 bases and J gives up 0 bases, and the segment between their germline ends measures 6 bases. Based on the germline V gene, the CDR1 and CDR2 sequences are MDHEN and SYDVKM. What the work shows at the level of the full study, not this receptor alone: Carriers of CMV infection plus the relevant HLA type were discriminated by the cumulative frequency of public TCR beta family members in the study cohort and in an independent roughly 370-donor cohort. The ex vivo response was dominated by HLA-C-restricted CMV-specific TCR beta clonotypes, which also provided the single most frequent clonotype in two of eight donors.

The run used an Illumina HiSeq 1500. Clones were called with MiXCR by TCRdb after fastp trimmed the public reads at Q25, and only in-frame beta chains were retained. Identical CDR3 proteins give one entry, which carries the most common genes and DNA. The sample table holds 150,000 to 200,000 distinct CDR3 sequences, of which roughly 15% were seen once. Almost 25% of the sample rests with the top ten. In regard to this clonotype: The target of this receptor is not known. Per-base quality was not reported, and no clone a single base away is much larger than it.

The receptor chain draws on TRBV28 and TRBJ2-7, and perhaps TRBD1 as D gene, on 5 matching bases. The sample was CD8+ T cells from PBMCs. This TCR came from a human donor in good health (CMV status not recorded). Some clones in this sample may be carry-over from other donors' samples. The sequence in DNA is TGTGCCAGCAGGGACACCTCCTACGAGCAGTACTTC. Translated, this gives CASRDTSYEQYF.